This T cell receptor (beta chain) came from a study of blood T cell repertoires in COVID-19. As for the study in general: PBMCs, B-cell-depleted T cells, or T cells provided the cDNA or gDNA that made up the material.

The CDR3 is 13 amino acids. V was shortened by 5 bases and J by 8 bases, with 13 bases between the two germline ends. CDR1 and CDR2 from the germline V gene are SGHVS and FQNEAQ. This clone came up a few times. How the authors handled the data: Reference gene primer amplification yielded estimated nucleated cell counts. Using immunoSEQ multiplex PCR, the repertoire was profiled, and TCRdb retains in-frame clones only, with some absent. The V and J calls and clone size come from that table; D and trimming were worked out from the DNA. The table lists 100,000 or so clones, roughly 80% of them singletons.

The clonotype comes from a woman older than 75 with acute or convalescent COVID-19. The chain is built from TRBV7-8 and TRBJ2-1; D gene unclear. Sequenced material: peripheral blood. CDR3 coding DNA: TGTGCCAGCAGCCCACCCGCCCGCGATGAGCAGTTCTTC. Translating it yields CASSPPARDEQFF.